The clone carrying this TCR beta chain was observed a few times. Its antigen is currently unknown. The sample originates from a study of blood T cells in healthy people across ages. Whole-study results and caveats: Roughly linear declines in TCR beta diversity per million T cells occurred with age.

A J-beta primer mix and a sample-barcoded 5' primer were used in a second PCR of about 7 to 12 cycles. The authors tagged each cDNA molecule using a template-switch adaptor with 12 random nucleotides. TCRdb itself ran the 5' RACE reads through MiXCR, one entry per CDR3 protein. The repertoire holds under 700,000 distinct CDR3 sequences, with less than 25% as singletons. The CDR3 is made up of 15 amino acids. Per germline, CDR1 SGHTA and CDR2 FQGNSA. V lost 1 base and J 1 base, leaving 10 bases between the germline ends. This same sample was also taken into another study, of T cells of mothers and their children.

The sequence was obtained from a boy under 18 in good health. The V gene is TRBV7-2, the J gene TRBJ1-2; no clear D gene. The sequencing sample was made of blood. The CDR3 region has the DNA TGTGCCAGCAGCTTAGACAAGGGCTTTAACTATGGCTACACCTTC. Translating gives CASSLDKGFNYGYTF.